These T cell receptor beta chains were read from a single sample in a study of shared clonotypes between healthy human individuals. The table came from immunoSEQ multiplex PCR; TCRdb's copy has only in-frame clones and leaves some out. There are some 1 million clones in the sample; approximately 68% occur only once, and roughly 1.5% lies in the top ten. The specimen sequenced was memory CD4+ T cells sorted from blood. The receptors shown here come from a man aged 18 to 30 in good health. CDR3s include the opening cysteine and the closing phenylalanine or tryptophan. Fields, in order: J gene, V gene, D gene, clone size, CDR3 protein, CDR3 DNA. D genes are given only for firm matches. Size values are once, few and many counts, or a class for expanded clones, and some rows have none.

TRBJ2-5 | TRBV7-9 | TRBD1 | NA | CASSTTGVGETQYF | TGTGCCAGCAGCACGACAGGGGTGGGAGAGACCCAGTACTTC
TRBJ2-3 | TRBV6-4 | TRBD1 | NA | CASSDYFDGTESDTQYF | TGTGCCAGCAGTGACTACTTTGATGGGACAGAATCTGATACGCAGTATTTT
TRBJ2-7 | TRBV5-1 | TRBD1 | NA | CASSLGQGNNEQYF | TGCGCCAGCAGCTTGGGACAGGGCAACAACGAGCAGTACTTC
TRBJ2-1 | TRBV11-2 | TRBD2 | NA | CASSRTSGKEEFF | TGTGCCAGCAGCCGGACTAGCGGGAAAGAAGAGTTCTTC
TRBJ2-1 | TRBV14 | NA | few | CASSPWDSGRPFNEQFF | TGTGCCAGCAGCCCCTGGGACTCTGGGAGACCCTTCAATGAGCAGTTCTTC
TRBJ2-1 | TRBV11-2 | NA | NA | CASSLGGDEQFF | TGTGCCAGCAGCTTAGGGGGAGATGAGCAGTTCTTC
TRBJ2-5 | TRBV9 | NA | NA | CASSVGGEETQYF | TGTGCCAGCAGCGTAGGGGGTGAAGAGACCCAGTACTTC
TRBJ2-3 | TRBV7-2 | TRBD2 | NA | CASSRSGGGLNTQYF | TGTGCCAGCAGCCGAAGTGGCGGGGGGTTGAATACGCAGTATTTT
TRBJ2-3 | TRBV28 | NA | NA | CASRPTPGGPTDTQYF | TGTGCCAGCAGACCTACCCCCGGCGGACCCACAGATACGCAGTATTTT
TRBJ2-7 | TRBV20-1 | NA | NA | CSASLYEQYF | TGCAGTGCTAGCCTCTACGAGCAGTACTTC
TRBJ2-1 | TRBV9 | TRBD2 | NA | CASSPRAGGTYNEQFF | TGTGCCAGCAGCCCCCGAGCGGGAGGCACCTACAATGAGCAGTTCTTC
TRBJ2-5 | TRBV4-1 | NA | NA | CASSRNRLALQETQYF | TGCGCCAGCAGCCGAAATCGTCTAGCGCTACAAGAGACCCAGTACTTC